These 20 T cell receptor beta chains came from one sample sequenced in a study of technical replicates of blood from several donors. Using immunoSEQ multiplex PCR, the repertoire was profiled, and TCRdb retains in-frame clones only, with some absent. The table includes around 80,000 clones, roughly 90% detected once. Sequencing was done on a sample of T cells isolated from PBMCs. The receptors here all came from a human donor in good health.

The chain couples TRBV5-4 to TRBJ1-3; D is uncertain. The V and J ends lost 0 bases and 0 bases respectively, with 10 bases between them. The CDR3 is 16 residues long. The germline gives CDR1 SGHNT, CDR2 YYREEE (reference sequence). The CDR3 region is CASSLDLVSSGNTIYF. The DNA for the CDR3 is TGTGCCAGCAGCTTGGATCTTGTGAGCTCTGGAAACACCATATATTTT.

V is TRBV30 and J is TRBJ2-6; 8 nucleotides align to TRBD1. The germline gives CDR1 GTSNPN, CDR2 SVGIG (reference sequence). The CDR3 extends over 15 amino acids. V was clipped by 7 bases and J by 0 bases; unmatched bases: 5. The chain's CDR3 is CASGQGSSGANVLTF. CDR3 DNA sequence: TGTGCCTCAGGACAGGGCAGCTCTGGGGCCAACGTCCTGACTTTC.

The CDR3 region is CASSSNRGAGELFF. Here the CDR3 DNA reads TGTGCCAGCAGCTCAAACAGGGGCGCCGGGGAGCTGTTTTTT. J is TRBJ2-2 and V is TRBV11-3; 7 bases are a match to TRBD1. Trimming cost V 4 bases and J 6 bases; bases outside gene matches: 5. The length of the CDR3 is 14 residues. Germline CDR1 and CDR2: SGHNT and YENEEA.

The rearrangement joins TRBV5-1 to TRBJ1-1; no definite D call. The ends were cut back, 0 bases at V and 1 base at J, with 13 bases in the middle. The CDR3 contains 16 residues. Per germline, CDR1 SGHRS and CDR2 YFSETQ. The CDR3 region is CASSLVAAARNTEAFF. CDR3 DNA: TGCGCCAGCAGCTTGGTTGCGGCAGCACGGAACACTGAAGCTTTCTTT.

This clone was detected once. As DNA, the CDR3 is TGTGCCAGCAGCGGGGGACTAGCGGGAGTTGTAGGCACAGATACGCAGTATTTT. Protein product: CASSGGLAGVVGTDTQYF. J is TRBJ2-3 and V is TRBV11-2; 14 bases agree with TRBD2. The CDR3 consists of 18 residues. Trimming cost V 5 bases and J 1 base; bases outside gene matches: 8. CDR1 and CDR2 from the germline V gene are SGHAT and FQNNGV.

The rearrangement links TRBV23-1 to TRBJ1-2, with D possibly matching TRBD1 (5 bases). TRBV23-1 belongs to the ORF category, with a function that is uncertain. The CDR3 sequence is 13 residues long. Trimming took off 11 bases at V and 4 bases at J, with 17 bases between the two ends. CDR3 residues: CALKEGVSYGYTF. The CDR3 DNA reads as TGCGCCTTGAAGGAAGGGGTCTCCTATGGCTACACCTTC.

This sequence joins TRBV11-3 and TRBJ2-5; 7 nucleotides agree with TRBD1. V shed 5 bases and J 4 bases; nucleotides not matched to a gene: 7. The CDR3 is 14 residues long. Germline V gives CDR1 SGHNT, CDR2 YENEEA. The CDR3 region has the DNA TGTGCCAGCAGCGCAACGGCAGGGGGAGAGACCCAGTACTTC. This sequence encodes CASSATAGGETQYF. The complete variable domain, with remaining parts taken from reference TRBV11-3 and TRBJ2-5, reads EAGVVQSPRYKIIEKKQPVAFWCNPISGHNTLYWYLQNLGQGPELLIRYENEEAVDDSQLPKDRFSAERLKGVDSTLKIQPAELGDSAVYLCASSATAGGETQYFGPGTRLLVL.

The V and J genes are TRBV5-1 and TRBJ2-7; no definite D call. The CDR3 length is 15 residues. Germline V gene data show CDR1 as SGHRS and CDR2 as YFSETQ. The V and J ends lost 3 bases and 0 bases respectively, with 13 bases between them. CDR3 loop: CASSSGFGSSYEQYF. CDR3 nucleotide sequence: TGCGCCAGCAGCTCCGGGTTTGGCAGCTCCTACGAGCAGTACTTC.

For this clone: The sample contains more than one DNA sequence encoding this CDR3. This chain uses TRBV5-1 with TRBJ2-3; D not resolved. Germline CDR1 SGHRS, CDR2 YFSETQ. The V end was cut by 0 bases, the J end by 0 bases, with 5 bases between. The CDR3 has 14 amino acids. The CDR3, as DNA: TGCGCCAGCAGCTTGGGGCCTAGCACAGATACGCAGTATTTT. It translates to CASSLGPSTDTQYF. The variable domain in full, completed from reference TRBV5-1 and TRBJ2-3, reads KAGVTQTPRYLIKTRGQQVTLSCSPISGHRSVSWYQQTPGQGLQFLFEYFSETQRNKGNFPGRFSGRQFSNSRSEMNVSTLELGDSALYLCASSLGPSTDTQYFGPGTRLTVL.

This clone was seen a single time. The chain has TRBV30 and TRBJ1-3; no firm D call. The germline CDR1 and CDR2 sequences are GTSNPN and SVGIG (reference sequence). CDR3 length: 11 amino acids. The V end lost 5 bases, the J end lost 2 bases, and 4 bases lay between the germline ends. The CDR3: CAWGPGNTIYF. For the CDR3, the DNA is TGTGCCTGGGGGCCTGGAAACACCATATATTTT.

The chain carries TRBV6-5 and TRBJ2-7, with TRBD2 as a possible D gene (6 bases). CDR3 length: 16 residues. Germline lookup yields CDR1 MNHEY and CDR2 SVGAGI. The V end was cut by 2 bases, the J end by 3 bases, with 17 bases between. CDR3 loop: CASSYRYIAVGYEQYF. The CDR3 DNA is TGTGCCAGCAGTTACCGGTACATAGCGGTGGGCTACGAGCAGTACTTC.

This chain links TRBV19 with TRBJ2-3; the match to TRBD2 covers 9 bases. This CDR3 contains 14 residues. V was pared by 4 bases and J by 2 bases, with 1 base of the junction left unmatched. Germline CDR1 LNHDA, CDR2 SQIVND (reference sequence). CDR3 sequence: CASSSGRATDTQYF. The CDR3 nucleotides are TGTGCCAGTAGTAGCGGGAGGGCCACAGATACGCAGTATTTT. Variable domain in full (rest from reference TRBV19 and TRBJ2-3): DGGITQSPKYLFRKEGQNVTLSCEQNLNHDAMYWYRQDPGQGLRLIYYSQIVNDFQKGDIAEGYSVSREKKESFPLTVTSAQKNPTAFYLCASSSGRATDTQYFGPGTRLTVL.

The chain has TRBV7-9 and TRBJ2-7, with D hard to call. V lost 6 bases to trimming and J lost 2 bases, with 14 bases between them. Germline assignment: CDR1 SEHNR and CDR2 FQNEAQ (reference sequence). This CDR3 contains 14 residues. The CDR3 DNA reads as TGTGCCAGCAGGAATAGACATACTCCCTACGAGCAGTACTTC. Its translation: CASRNRHTPYEQYF.

The chain employs TRBV23-1 and TRBJ1-5, with D possibly matching TRBD1 (5 bases). TRBV23-1 is reported as an ORF; its role is uncertain. CDR3 length equals 13 residues. Trimming left V 3 bases short and J 9 bases short, with 12 bases between. CDR3 nucleotide sequence: TGCGCCAGCAGTCAGGGGCCCGCGTGGCCCCAGCATTTT. Translating it yields CASSQGPAWPQHF.

The chain employs TRBV19 and TRBJ2-7, with D possibly matching TRBD1 (6 bases). The ends were cut back, 5 bases at V and 2 bases at J, with 13 bases in the middle. Germline V CDR1 and CDR2: LNHDA, SQIVND (reference sequence). There are 14 residues in the CDR3. The CDR3 nucleotides read TGTGCCAGTAGTGCAAGACAGGTTCCCTACGAGCAGTACTTC. This sequence encodes CASSARQVPYEQYF.

This chain connects TRBV30 to TRBJ1-2; no clear D. The CDR3 consists of 14 residues. Trimming removed 0 bases from V and 6 bases from J, with 14 bases in between. Germline V lookup: CDR1 GTSNPN, CDR2 SVGIG (reference sequence). The CDR3 DNA is TGTGCCTGGAGTGTAGCTCCCTCCGGTAATGGCTACACCTTC. As protein: CAWSVAPSGNGYTF.

The rearrangement links TRBV5-6 to TRBJ2-3, with TRBD1 as a possible D gene (6 bases). Per the germline V gene, CDR1 is SGHDT and CDR2 is YYEEEE. V was trimmed by 4 bases and J by 2 bases, leaving 14 bases between them. The CDR3 sequence is 15 residues long. In DNA form, the CDR3 reads TGTGCCAGCAGCCGAGACAGGACAATCACAGATACGCAGTATTTT. Amino acids: CASSRDRTITDTQYF.

V is TRBV7-9 and J is TRBJ1-5, with 10 positions matching TRBD1. V was pared by 6 bases and J by 5 bases, with 16 bases of the junction left unmatched. The CDR3 has 18 residues. Germline V gene sequence: CDR1 SEHNR, CDR2 FQNEAQ (reference sequence). CDR3 sequence (DNA): TGTGCCAGCAGTGACTGGAAGGGGACAGGGGACTTCGATCAGCCCCAGCATTTT. It codes for CASSDWKGTGDFDQPQHF.

This clone was observed a few times. The CDR3 spells CASRAQGAYTF. The CDR3 DNA reads as TGTGCCAGCAGGGCCCAGGGGGCTTACACCTTC. The rearrangement uses TRBV2 and TRBJ1-2; TRBD1 matches at 8 bases. With 6 bases clipped from V and 11 bases from J, the junction kept 5 bases outside the gene matches. The CDR3 is 11 amino acids. Germline-derived CDR1 and CDR2 are SNHLY and FYNNEI.

V is TRBV30 and J is TRBJ1-3, with 11 bases that match TRBD1. The germline gives CDR1 GTSNPN, CDR2 SVGIG (reference sequence). Trimming removed 5 bases from V and 2 bases from J; junction bases left unmatched: 2. This CDR3 has 14 residues. The CDR3 nucleotides are TGTGCCTGGGGACAGGGGGCAGCTGGAAACACCATATATTTT. Protein product: CAWGQGAAGNTIYF. Based on the CDR3 plus reference TRBV30 and TRBJ1-3, the full variable domain is SQTIHQWPATLVQPVGSPLSLECTVEGTSNPNLYWYRQAAGRGLQLLFYSVGIGQISSEVPQNLSASRPQDRQFILSSKKLLLSDSGFYLCAWGQGAAGNTIYFGEGSWLTVV.